This record looks at one T cell receptor beta chain sequence and its context. Its antigen is unknown. Base qualities are not at hand, and no much larger clone is one base apart. These data belong to a study of T cell responses to AZD1222 COVID-19 vaccine (dated by TCRdb to the early 2020s). Describing the broader study: AZD1222 recipients whose second dose came at about 4 weeks and those whose second dose came at about 12 weeks were combined into one group, since spike-specific TCR depth and breadth did not differ between the two schedules. TCR sequencing covered more than 230 trial participants: 207 given two doses of AZD1222 and approximately 25 given two doses of MenACWY control vaccine. Enrollment into the trials was organized by age into subgroups of 18-55, 56-69 and 70-plus years, and those subgroups contained roughly 140, 27 and 60 TCR-sequenced participants, respectively.

Paper-wide results and their limitations: A significant rise in spike-specific TCR breadth and depth was observed after two AZD1222 doses relative to day 0 and relative to MenACWY recipients. Only five to seven AZD1222 recipients were SARS-CoV-2 seropositive at baseline, limiting conclusions about previously exposed vaccinees. In the small 56-69-year group, the increase in depth fell short of significance, most likely because of low power. CD4 TCRs associated with the vaccine covered the entire spike protein, and the dominant responses were in regions 160-218 and 743-854. Reportedly, almost half of the unique spike-specific TCRs recognized epitopes lying outside the regions that are mutated in the B.1.351 and B.1.1.7 variants. Participants were mostly white British, with more females than males. The authors suggested clonal diversity may have been underestimated. No day 14 peak-response samples were available, so repertoires were characterized only after the peak T cell response.

The CDR3 regions of human TCRbeta chains were analyzed by immunosequencing. Turning to the authors' computational methods: TCRs in the repertoires were matched against a reference library of SARS-CoV-2-specific TCRs that had been generated with the MIRA antigen-specificity platform. Breadth was defined as the fraction of unique TCRs that were SARS-CoV-2-associated. Depth was defined as the fraction of total T cells that were SARS-CoV-2-associated. Using the MIRA data, each spike-specific TCR was assigned both to the spike region to which the TCR was reactive and to a CD4 or CD8 class. Log10-transformed breadth and depth values were compared by one-way ANOVA with Sidak's multiple comparisons tests. Held by TCRdb, this immuneACCESS table contains in-frame sequences only and omits some clones. Under half of the omission traces to an unresolved V gene where checked; the cause of the rest is unknown. V and J calls and clone size are as listed in that table; D and trimming were resolved from the DNA. Counted in this sample were 75,000 to 90,000 clones; 86% of them appeared once. 8.7% of the sample is in the top ten clones.

The germline V gene gives CDR1 as KGHSH and CDR2 as LQKENI. Trimming at the junction amounts to 2 bases on V and 3 bases on J, and the germline ends lie 10 bases apart. There are 14 amino acids in the CDR3, from cysteine to phenylalanine inclusive. Only the CDR3 DNA stays, 42 bases, in frame from base 1. The intended sense of this specimen's time point label: baseline before first vaccination. Vaccinee samples were obtained from the UK trials COV001 and COV002, which included a single-blind randomized controlled phase 2/3 trial of AZD1222 (ChAdOx1 nCoV-19) in healthy adults. For TCRbeta chain sequencing, PBMC samples were collected from trial participants at day 0 and at day 28 after the second dose.

This TCR derives from an adult in good health. The sample consisted of peripheral blood, taken on day 0 of AZD1222 vaccination. The V and J segments used are TRBV18 and TRBJ1-2; the D gene is perhaps TRBD1, from 5 matching bases. The CDR3 here reads CASSPFEGYYGYTF. The sequenced DNA: TGTGCCAGCTCACCATTTGAGGGGTACTATGGCTACACCTTC.